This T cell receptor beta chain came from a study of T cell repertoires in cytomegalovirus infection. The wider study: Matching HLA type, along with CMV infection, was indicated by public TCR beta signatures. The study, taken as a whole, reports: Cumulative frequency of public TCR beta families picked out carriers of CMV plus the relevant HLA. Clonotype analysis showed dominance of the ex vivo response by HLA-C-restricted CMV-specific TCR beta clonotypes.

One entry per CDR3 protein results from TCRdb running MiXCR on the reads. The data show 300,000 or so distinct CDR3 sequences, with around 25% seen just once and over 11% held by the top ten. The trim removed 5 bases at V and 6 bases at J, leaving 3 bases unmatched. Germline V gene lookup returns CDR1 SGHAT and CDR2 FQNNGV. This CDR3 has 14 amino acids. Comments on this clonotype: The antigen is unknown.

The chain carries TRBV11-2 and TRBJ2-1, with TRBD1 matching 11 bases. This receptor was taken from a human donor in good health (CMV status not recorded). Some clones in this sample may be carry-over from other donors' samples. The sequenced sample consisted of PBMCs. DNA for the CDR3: TGTGCCAGCAGCCCGGGACAGGGGGTCAATGAGCAGTTCTTC. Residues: CASSPGQGVNEQFF.